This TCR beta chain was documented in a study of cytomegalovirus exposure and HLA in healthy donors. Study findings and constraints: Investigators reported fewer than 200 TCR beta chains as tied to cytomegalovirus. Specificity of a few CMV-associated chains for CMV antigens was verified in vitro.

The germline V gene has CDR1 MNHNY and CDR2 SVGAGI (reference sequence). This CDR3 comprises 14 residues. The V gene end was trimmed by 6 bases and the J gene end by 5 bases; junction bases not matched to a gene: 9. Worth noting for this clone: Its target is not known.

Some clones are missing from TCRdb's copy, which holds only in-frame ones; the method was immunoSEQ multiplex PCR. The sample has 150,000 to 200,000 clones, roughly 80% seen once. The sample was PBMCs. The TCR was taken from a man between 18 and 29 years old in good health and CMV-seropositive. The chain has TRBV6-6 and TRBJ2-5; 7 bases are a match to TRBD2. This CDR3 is CASSRIRGGETQYF. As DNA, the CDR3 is TGTGCCAGCAGCCGAATAAGGGGAGGGGAGACCCAGTACTTC.